Reported below is one TCR beta chain. Its cognate antigen is unknown. The data belong to a study of shared clonotypes between healthy human individuals. Broader study findings: All-four-donor shared clonotypes had higher generation probabilities than non-shared clonotypes did.

Every one of the donors was a Caucasian adult that lived in Nashville, Tennessee. Method: immunoSEQ multiplex PCR; TCRdb's copy keeps in-frame clones and lacks some. The table has approximately 350,000 clones, roughly 96% seen once. The CDR3 spans 15 residues. Looked up from germline, CDR1 is SGHDT and CDR2 is YYEEEE. V lost 5 bases and J lost 4; bases outside the gene matches: 8. This sequence joins TRBV5-6 and TRBJ1-2; 10 bases map to TRBD1. This receptor was taken from a man between 25 and 39 years old in good health. The sequencing sample was made of memory CD8+ T cells sorted from blood. The subset denotes: CD45RO+ cells pooled with CCR7-negative TemRA cells. The CDR3 sequence: CASRTGTGDRYGYTF. DNA for the CDR3: TGTGCCAGCAGGACCGGGACAGGGGACCGCTATGGCTACACCTTC.